This TCR beta chain came from a study of cytomegalovirus exposure and HLA in healthy donors (dated by TCRdb to about 2017). For context, the study as a whole: An earlier analysis of several hundred of the donors reported over 250 Gb of sequence data and approximately 120 million unique TCR beta sequences obtained from some 200 million T cells. An early release covering roughly 600 HLA-typed donors comprised approximately 300 gigabases of sequencing data and around 80 million unique TCR sequences. Of the roughly 400 genotyped donors, 65% to 90% fell in the genetic ancestry cluster associated with self-reported Caucasian donors. The study was designed to test whether signatures of past pathogen exposure could be identified by cataloging public T cell receptors. The study profiled the T cell repertoires of about 720 subjects by immunosequencing and related them to cytomegalovirus serostatus. A separate validation cohort of 100 to 150 different subjects was used in addition to the roughly 720-subject first cohort. To predict cytomegalovirus infection status, the study brought together high-throughput TCR immunosequencing, statistical association of individual TCRs with disease status, and machine learning. To study patterns of TCR occurrence, a later analysis re-analyzed previously published TCR beta repertoires from 666 donors and added high-resolution HLA genotyping. Rather than using new phenotypic data, the later analysis identified candidate immune exposures from TCR beta sequences and from how often those sequences occurred across donors. To decide whether each TCR beta V gene segment behaved as functional or pseudogenic, an earlier analysis of some 600 of the donors relied on high-throughput TCR beta sequencing. Donor age, sex, ethnicity and CMV serostatus were compiled alongside the repertoire data. In a later genetic analysis, genome-wide SNP genotypes for about three fifths of the roughly 670 donors were used, and that subset was treated as a discovery cohort. All discovery cohort repertoires had been generated using a single sequencing platform. HLA typing included class I and class II loci at four-digit resolution. The number of donors typed differed by locus, with about 629-640 for A, B, C, DRB1 and DQB1, roughly 520 for DQA1, over 600 for DPA1, and around 430 for DPB1. Because of strong linkage in the cohort, four to six DR-DQ haplotypes were treated as single units for association and clustering. On average, roughly 240,000 unique TCR beta nucleotide sequences were sequenced per donor among a few hundred genotyped donors of the cohort, with roughly 18% of those sequences being non-productive. General findings and caveats noted by the study authors: A later analysis found that HLA-associated TCR beta chains were more clonally expanded and had lower generation probabilities than equally common non-associated chains. The study listed 150 to 200 TCR beta chains as associated with cytomegalovirus. When HLA alleles, especially DR and DQ, strongly co-occurred, attributing TCR associations to individual alleles was difficult. A group of highly shared sequence variants was considered likely to be a technical artifact of the sequencing pipeline. A few of the identified cytomegalovirus-associated TCR beta chains were confirmed in vitro to be specific for cytomegalovirus antigens. Linkage disequilibrium might explain the correlated functional status among segregating V segments, but an unknown experimental factor could not be ruled out. Cytomegalovirus status was reported to be diagnosed by the classifier with high specificity and sensitivity in both the original and validation cohorts. The authors suggested that the approach could potentially be extended to other disease states and immunological phenotypes. The only immune exposure information available for the cohort was CMV serostatus. Broadly in line with IMGT annotations, most TCR beta V segments showed up in productive rearrangements about 87% or about 30% of the time in an earlier analysis of 450 to 600 of the donors. The 87-base-pair reads could not distinguish some IMGT-functional V segments, including TRBV6-2 and TRBV6-3, so those segments were excluded. According to a later genetic analysis, donors in an Asian-associated ancestry cluster had fewer N-insertions in productive TCRs than the roughly 660-donor mean. A later analysis reported that several top co-occurrence clusters appeared linked to parvovirus B19, influenza, CMV and Epstein-Barr virus. While some public TCRs were present in many individuals, most TCR sequences turned up only very rarely across donors. Over 15 rarely observed V segments, including chromosome 9 orphons, were excluded from the earlier analysis of several hundred of the donors because counts were too low. Because some donors lacked HLA typing at each locus, the association tests relied only on the typed subset. Sequencing depth was assumed to be roughly uniform across donors in the presence/absence analyses, though that assumption may not hold. In a later analysis, most CMV-associated TCR beta chains were found to appear HLA-restricted, with HLA associations seemingly driven largely by CMV exposure. A later analysis found that TCR association rates varied across HLA loci, with DRB1 alleles showing the most associated TCRs and HLA-C alleles the fewest. This cohort had only TCR beta chains sequenced, and the lack of alpha or paired-chain data limited which features could be detected. A further reported finding was that TCR beta sequences accurately predicted the HLA-A and HLA-B alleles for most subjects in the first cohort. In a later analysis, 16,951 TCR beta sequences were associated with specific HLA alleles at a false discovery rate of 0.05. In a later genetic analysis, a missense DCLRE1C variant was associated with V-gene and J-gene trimming of TCR beta chains, and the association was replicated in an independent cohort.

Library preparation used the immunoSEQ multiplex PCR assay. For the multiplex PCR, a mixture combining 60 forward primers for TCR Vbeta segments and 13 reverse primers for TCR Jbeta segments was used. Amplification of the CDR3 region of rearranged TCR beta genes was performed with a multiplex PCR assay on genomic DNA. On the Illumina HiSeq System, the amplified TCR beta libraries were sequenced as 87-base-pair reads. Under the source paper's analysis protocol: In a later analysis, roughly 80 million unique TCR beta chains were counted across the 650 to 750 repertoires, and roughly 11 million of these chains were shared by at least two donors. A nearest-neighbor algorithm error-corrected the raw reads and collapsed the reads into unique sequences, merging closely related sequences to remove PCR and sequencing errors. Alignment of CDR3 sequences to IMGT reference sequences was used to assign V, D and J gene segments. For a sequence to be retained, at least a six-nucleotide match to both a V gene segment and a J gene segment was required. A rearrangement was called productive if the CDR3 had no stop codons and remained in frame with V and J, and every other rearrangement was called non-productive. CDR3 was defined by IMGT convention, running from the second conserved V-encoded cysteine to the conserved J-encoded phenylalanine. The earlier analysis of some 580 of the donors excluded any sequence lacking an unambiguous match to a single V gene segment. In an earlier analysis of approximately 590 of the donors, V segments were called functional above 56.7% productive rearrangements and were called segregating when the between-donor standard deviation exceeded 5%. To diagnose cytomegalovirus status from the catalog of TCR beta chain sequences, a statistical classification framework was built. A later analysis assigned V and J genes by comparing TCR nucleotide sequences with IMGT/GENE-DB human TR gene sequences. In a later analysis, CDR3 sequences and most-parsimonious VDJ recombination scenarios were assigned using the TCRdist pipeline. In a later analysis, each TCR beta chain was defined by its CDR3 amino acid sequence together with its V-gene family, and reads lacking a unique V-gene family were excluded. A later analysis removed several hundred highly shared, low-generation-probability nucleotide sequences to deal with suspected cross-contamination and a sequencing artifact. For each public chain, a later analysis derived a clonal expansion index from normalized ranks of inferred template counts within each repertoire. In a later analysis, generation probabilities were computed with a VDJ recombination model fitted to out-of-frame rearrangements, and the resulting probabilities were checked against IGoR. A later analysis scored TCR-TCR, TCR-HLA and TCR-CMV co-occurrence with hypergeometric tests, applying a repertoire-size bias correction to TCR pairs. To estimate false discovery rates, a later analysis permuted the HLA or CMV assignments 20 times. In a later analysis, co-occurring TCRs were grouped using DBSCAN, and TCRdist sequence similarity was added for clustering within HLA-allele-positive subsets. Repertoires with fewer than 30,000 or more than 120,000 public chains, plus five repertoires with anomalous nucleotide sharing, were excluded from co-occurrence clustering. What TCRdb holds here is the immuneACCESS table cut down to in-frame rearrangements. Part of the clones is not present; checked against another copy, under half of the missing clones reflect an unresolved V gene, and the others are unexplained. V and J calls and clone size are as listed in that table; D and trimming were resolved from the DNA. For this sample there are tens of thousands of clones; almost 80% appear just once. Under 25% of the sample belongs to the ten largest clones.

In total, roughly 710 healthy bone marrow donors made up the cohort. All cohort members were sampled while nominally healthy, although unrecorded immune exposures were likely present. The donor was CMV seropositive and belonged to the group of some 290 seropositive cohort members. Every donor gave a peripheral blood sample, and the peripheral blood mononuclear cells from that sample were used for TCR beta sequencing. Genomic DNA was extracted from the blood cell samples with the Qiagen DNeasy Blood Extraction Kit. CDR1 and CDR2 were assigned from the germline V gene as SNHLY and FYNNEI. Relative to germline, V is 6 bases shorter and J is 7 bases shorter, with 9 bases between their ends. Including cysteine and phenylalanine, the CDR3 has 11 amino acids. Only the CDR3 region is kept as DNA, spanning 33 bases read in frame from base 1. As regards this clone: Its antigen is still unknown. No base-level quality is on record; no much larger clone is a single base apart.

The source is a woman between 35 and 50 years old in good health and CMV-seropositive. Sequenced material: PBMCs. The chain joins TRBV2 to TRBJ2-5, with the D gene call left open. The DNA is as follows: TGTGCCAGCAGCCCCCCAGGGACCCAGTACTTC. It encodes CASSPPGTQYF.